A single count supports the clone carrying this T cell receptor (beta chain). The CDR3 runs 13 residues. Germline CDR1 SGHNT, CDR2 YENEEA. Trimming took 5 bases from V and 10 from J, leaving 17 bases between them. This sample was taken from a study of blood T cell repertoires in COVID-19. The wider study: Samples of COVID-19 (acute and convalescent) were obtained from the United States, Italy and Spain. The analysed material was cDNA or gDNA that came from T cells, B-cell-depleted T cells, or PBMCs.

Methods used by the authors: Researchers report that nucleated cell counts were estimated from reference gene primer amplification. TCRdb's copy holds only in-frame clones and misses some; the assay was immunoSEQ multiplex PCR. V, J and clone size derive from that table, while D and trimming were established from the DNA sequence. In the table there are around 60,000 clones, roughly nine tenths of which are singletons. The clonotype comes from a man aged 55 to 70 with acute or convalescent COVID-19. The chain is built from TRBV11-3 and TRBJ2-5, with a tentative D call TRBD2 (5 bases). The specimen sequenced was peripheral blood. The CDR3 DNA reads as TGTGCCAGCAGCCCATCGGACTCAGGTTACCAGTACTTC. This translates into CASSPSDSGYQYF.